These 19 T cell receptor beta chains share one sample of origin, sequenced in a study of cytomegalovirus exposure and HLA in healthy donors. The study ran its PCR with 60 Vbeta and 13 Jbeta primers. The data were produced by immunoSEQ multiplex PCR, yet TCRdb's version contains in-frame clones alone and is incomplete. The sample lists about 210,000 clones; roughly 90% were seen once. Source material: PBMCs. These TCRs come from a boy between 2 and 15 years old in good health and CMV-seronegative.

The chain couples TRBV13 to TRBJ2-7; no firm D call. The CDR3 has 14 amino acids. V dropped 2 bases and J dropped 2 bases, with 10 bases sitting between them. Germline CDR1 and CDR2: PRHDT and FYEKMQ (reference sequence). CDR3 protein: CASSLRARAYEQYF. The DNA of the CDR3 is TGTGCCAGCAGCTTACGAGCGCGCGCCTACGAGCAGTACTTC.

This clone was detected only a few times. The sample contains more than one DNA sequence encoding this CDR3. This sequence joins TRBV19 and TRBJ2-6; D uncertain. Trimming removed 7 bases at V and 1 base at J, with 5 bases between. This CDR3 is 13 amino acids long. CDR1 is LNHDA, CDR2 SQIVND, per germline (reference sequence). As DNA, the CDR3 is TGTGCCAGTATTGCGTCTGGGGCCAACGTCCTGACTTTC. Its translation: CASIASGANVLTF.

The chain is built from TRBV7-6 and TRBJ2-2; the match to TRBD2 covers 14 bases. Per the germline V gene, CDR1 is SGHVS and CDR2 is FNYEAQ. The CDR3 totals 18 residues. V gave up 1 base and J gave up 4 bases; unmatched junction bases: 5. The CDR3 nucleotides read TGTGCCAGCAGCTTAGGACTAGCGGGAGGGCCAGGCACCGGGGAGCTGTTTTTT. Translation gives CASSLGLAGGPGTGELFF.

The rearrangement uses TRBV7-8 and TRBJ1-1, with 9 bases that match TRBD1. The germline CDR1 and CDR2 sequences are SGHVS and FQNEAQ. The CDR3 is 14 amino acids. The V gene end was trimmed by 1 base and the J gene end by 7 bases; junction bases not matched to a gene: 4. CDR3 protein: CASSLDRGRGEAFF. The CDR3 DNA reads TGTGCCAGCAGCTTAGACAGGGGGCGAGGTGAAGCTTTCTTT.

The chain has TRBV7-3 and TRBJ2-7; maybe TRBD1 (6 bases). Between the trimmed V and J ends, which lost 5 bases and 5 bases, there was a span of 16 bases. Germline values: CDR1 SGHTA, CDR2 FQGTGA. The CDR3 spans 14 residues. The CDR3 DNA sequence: TGTGCCAGCAGCCCTGACAGGCCAGGAGACGAGCAGTACTTC. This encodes CASSPDRPGDEQYF.

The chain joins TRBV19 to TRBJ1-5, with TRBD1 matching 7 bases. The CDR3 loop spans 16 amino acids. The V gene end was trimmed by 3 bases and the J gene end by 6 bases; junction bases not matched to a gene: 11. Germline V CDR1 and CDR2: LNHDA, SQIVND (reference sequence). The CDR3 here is CASSIQGRGRGQPQHF. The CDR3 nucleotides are TGTGCCAGTAGTATTCAGGGTAGGGGGCGCGGTCAGCCCCAGCATTTT.

The CDR3 loop reads CASSANIRETQYF. CDR3 DNA sequence: TGCGCCAGCAGTGCTAATATCAGGGAGACCCAGTACTTC. The chain carries TRBV10-2 and TRBJ2-5; D is undetermined. CDR1 is WSHSY and CDR2 is SAAADI in the germline V gene. Trimming left V 4 bases short and J 5 bases short, with 11 bases between. This CDR3 has 13 amino acids.

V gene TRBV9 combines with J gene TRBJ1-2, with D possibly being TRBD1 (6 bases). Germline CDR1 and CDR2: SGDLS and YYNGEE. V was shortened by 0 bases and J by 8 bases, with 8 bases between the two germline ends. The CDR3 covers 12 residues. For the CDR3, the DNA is TGTGCCAGCAGCGTAGTCAGGGGAGGCTACACCTTC. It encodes CASSVVRGGYTF. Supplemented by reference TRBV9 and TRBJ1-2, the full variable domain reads DSGVTQTPKHLITATGQRVTLRCSPRSGDLSVYWYQQSLDQGLQFLIQYYNGEERAKGNILERFSAQQFPDLHSELNLSSLELGDSALYFCASSVVRGGYTFGSGTRLTVV.

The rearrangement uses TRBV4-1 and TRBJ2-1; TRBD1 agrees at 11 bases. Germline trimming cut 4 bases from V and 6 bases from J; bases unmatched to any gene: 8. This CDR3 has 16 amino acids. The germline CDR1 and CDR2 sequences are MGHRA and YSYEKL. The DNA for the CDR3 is TGCGCCAGCAGCCCCCGGGACAGGGGGTGGATCAATGAGCAGTTCTTC. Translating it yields CASSPRDRGWINEQFF.

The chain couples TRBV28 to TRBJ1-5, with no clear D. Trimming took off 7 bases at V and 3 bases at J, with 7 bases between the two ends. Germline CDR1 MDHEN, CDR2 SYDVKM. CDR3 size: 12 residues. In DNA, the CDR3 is TGTGCCAGCACCTCTTTCAATCAGCCCCAGCATTTT. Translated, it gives CASTSFNQPQHF. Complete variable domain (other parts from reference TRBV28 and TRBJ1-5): DVKVTQSSRYLVKRTGEKVFLECVQDMDHENMFWYRQDPGLGLRLIYFSYDVKMKEKGDIPEGYSVSREKKERFSLILESASTNQTSMYLCASTSFNQPQHFGDGTRLSIL.

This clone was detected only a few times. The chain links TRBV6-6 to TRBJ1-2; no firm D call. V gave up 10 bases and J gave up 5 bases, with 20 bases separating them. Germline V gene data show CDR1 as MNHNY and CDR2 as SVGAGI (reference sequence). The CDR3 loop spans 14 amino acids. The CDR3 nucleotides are TGTGCCACCGCCTCGGAGCAGAGGCCTTATGGCTACACCTTC. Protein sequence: CATASEQRPYGYTF.

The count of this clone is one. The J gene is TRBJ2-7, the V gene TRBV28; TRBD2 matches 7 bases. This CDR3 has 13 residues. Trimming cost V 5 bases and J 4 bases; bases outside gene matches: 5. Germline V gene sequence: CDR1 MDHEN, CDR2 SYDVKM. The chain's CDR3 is CASSPGTIYEQYF. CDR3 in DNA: TGTGCCAGCAGTCCTGGGACTATTTACGAGCAGTACTTC.

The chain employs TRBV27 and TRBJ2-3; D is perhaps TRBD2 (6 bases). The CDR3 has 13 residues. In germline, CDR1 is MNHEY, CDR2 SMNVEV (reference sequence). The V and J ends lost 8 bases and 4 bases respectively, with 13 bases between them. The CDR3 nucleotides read TGTGCCAGCCAGAGCGGCGGGGCAGATACGCAGTATTTT. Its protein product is CASQSGGADTQYF.

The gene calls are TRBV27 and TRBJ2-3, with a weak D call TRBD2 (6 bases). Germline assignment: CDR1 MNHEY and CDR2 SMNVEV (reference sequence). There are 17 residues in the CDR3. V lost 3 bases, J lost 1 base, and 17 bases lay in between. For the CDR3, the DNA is TGTGCCAGCAGTTTCGCCGGTAGCGGTCGAGGCACAGATACGCAGTATTTT. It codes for CASSFAGSGRGTDTQYF.

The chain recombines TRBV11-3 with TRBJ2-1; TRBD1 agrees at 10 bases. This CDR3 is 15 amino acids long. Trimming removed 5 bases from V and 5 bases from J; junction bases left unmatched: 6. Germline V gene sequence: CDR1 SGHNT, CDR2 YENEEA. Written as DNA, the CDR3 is TGTGCCAGCAGCGAAGGACAGGGGGATGACAATGAGCAGTTCTTC. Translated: CASSEGQGDDNEQFF.

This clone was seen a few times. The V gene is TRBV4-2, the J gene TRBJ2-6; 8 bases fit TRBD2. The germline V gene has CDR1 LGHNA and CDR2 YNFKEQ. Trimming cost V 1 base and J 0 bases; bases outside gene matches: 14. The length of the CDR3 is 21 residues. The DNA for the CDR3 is TGTGCCAGCAGCCAAGTCGGCGCGGGAGGCCTAATTGACTCTGGGGCCAACGTCCTGACTTTC. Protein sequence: CASSQVGAGGLIDSGANVLTF.

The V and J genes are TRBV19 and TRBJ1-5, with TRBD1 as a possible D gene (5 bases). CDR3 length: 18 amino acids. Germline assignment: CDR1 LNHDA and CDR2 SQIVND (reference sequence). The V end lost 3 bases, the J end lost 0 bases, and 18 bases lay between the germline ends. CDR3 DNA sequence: TGTGCCAGTAGTATGGACCAGGGTTCGGGGGATAGCAATCAGCCCCAGCATTTT. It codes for CASSMDQGSGDSNQPQHF.

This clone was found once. The CDR3 protein is CASSPGTSGAETQYF. CDR3 nucleotides: TGTGCCAGCAGCCCAGGGACTAGCGGCGCTGAGACCCAGTACTTC. The chain links TRBV9 to TRBJ2-5; 11 bases map to TRBD2. The CDR3 is 15 residues long. Germline V CDR1 and CDR2: SGDLS, YYNGEE. The ends lost 4 bases at V and 5 bases at J; junction bases unmatched: 7.

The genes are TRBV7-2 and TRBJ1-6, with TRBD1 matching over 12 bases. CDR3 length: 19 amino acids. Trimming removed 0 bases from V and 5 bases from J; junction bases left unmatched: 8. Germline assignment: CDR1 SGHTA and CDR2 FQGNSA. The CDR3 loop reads CASSLARDRGPLDNSPLHF. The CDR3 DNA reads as TGTGCCAGCAGCTTAGCCCGGGACAGGGGGCCCCTCGATAATTCACCCCTCCACTTT.